This is a list of T cell receptor beta chains from one sample in a study of cytomegalovirus exposure and HLA in healthy donors. The data were produced by immunoSEQ multiplex PCR, yet TCRdb's version contains in-frame clones alone and is incomplete. This table holds around 45,000 clones. The sample consisted of PBMCs. These receptors came from a male donor in good health and CMV-seronegative. Both conserved end residues are trimmed from each CDR3. The D gene is left open where the match is weak.

TRBJ2-7 | - | TRBV11-2 | ASSLGAGTYEQY
TRBJ2-5 | TRBD1 | TRBV5-4 | ASSQPGQRKETQY
TRBJ2-1 | - | TRBV29-1 | SVDTGWGEQF
TRBJ2-5 | - | TRBV11-2 | ASGQVPETQY
TRBJ2-5 | - | TRBV4-1 | ASSHIFRGVETQY
TRBJ2-7 | - | TRBV18 | ASSQDDGTYEQY
TRBJ2-1 | - | TRBV29-1 | SVEVGAESEQF
TRBJ2-2 | - | TRBV6-5 | ASIHRGSTGELF
TRBJ2-7 | TRBD1 | TRBV7-6 | ASSLAGQGPYEQY
TRBJ1-1 | - | TRBV4-1 | ASSQVQEQRNTEAF
TRBJ1-1 | - | TRBV9 | ASQRGSEAF
TRBJ2-7 | - | TRBV7-9 | ASSPTPYEQY
TRBJ2-7 | - | TRBV30 | AWSVSRAFPPYEQY
TRBJ1-1 | - | TRBV16 | ASSQREGGAGTEAF
TRBJ1-2 | - | TRBV9 | ASSPGQFNYGYT
TRBJ1-1 | TRBD1 | TRBV18 | ASSPTGQRGNTEAF
TRBJ2-1 | - | TRBV29-1 | SVFPPGGSNEQF
TRBJ2-4 | - | TRBV5-6 | ASSLGSRGPKNIQY
TRBJ2-7 | TRBD1 | TRBV10-1 | ASRMGQGPYEQY
TRBJ2-3 | - | TRBV19 | ASSSGGYFDTQY
TRBJ1-2 | TRBD1 | TRBV11-1 | ASSSEPGTGTNYGYT
TRBJ1-1 | TRBD1 | TRBV6-5 | ASRLGTGPGEAF
TRBJ1-2 | - | TRBV6-1 | ASSGERPYI
TRBJ1-2 | - | TRBV5-1 | ASSLESRVSSYGYT
TRBJ2-7 | - | TRBV5-6 | ASSFGGDEQY
TRBJ1-2 | TRBD1 | TRBV9 | ASSVGRDRGNYGYT
TRBJ1-5 | - | TRBV19 | ASSIKVAGGFVNQPQH
TRBJ1-3 | - | TRBV14 | ASSYLRSGNTIY
TRBJ2-5 | - | TRBV13 | ASSLTHQETQY
TRBJ1-2 | TRBD1 | TRBV19 | ASKLLGSTGQGTNGYT
TRBJ2-7 | - | TRBV19 | ASGEWYEQY
TRBJ2-7 | TRBD1 | TRBV18 | ASSPGTGDSYEQY
TRBJ1-6 | - | TRBV7-2 | ASSLAARTDYNSPLH
TRBJ1-1 | - | TRBV6-1 | ASSGQMNTEAF
TRBJ1-2 | - | TRBV29-1 | SVDEGNYGYT
TRBJ1-2 | - | TRBV14 | ASSVPGTQAWGYT
TRBJ1-2 | - | TRBV5-4 | ASSSVPQLREGSYGYT
TRBJ2-7 | TRBD1 | TRBV25-1 | ASSGTGGAYEQY
TRBJ1-4 | TRBD1 | TRBV6-5 | ASSEGGIGEKLF
TRBJ2-1 | - | TRBV6-5 | ASRQVYNEQF
TRBJ1-1 | - | TRBV18 | ASSPTAGGRSRTEAF
TRBJ2-1 | - | TRBV4-1 | ASSQAGGLLYNEQF
TRBJ1-3 | - | TRBV5-1 | ASMEGNTIY
TRBJ2-7 | - | TRBV5-6 | ASSSSGNYEQY
TRBJ1-1 | - | TRBV29-1 | SAEEGLSEAF
TRBJ1-4 | - | TRBV18 | ASSPGLDEKLF
TRBJ1-1 | TRBD1 | TRBV5-1 | ASSQTGADTEAF
TRBJ1-1 | - | TRBV29-1 | SVVPGNTEAF